The 18 T cell receptor beta chains below were found in one sample sequenced in a study of T cell repertoires in cytomegalovirus infection. These receptors' antigens are unknown. MiXCR, run by TCRdb on the reads, gives a single entry per CDR3 protein. The sample consists of roughly 860,000 distinct CDR3 sequences, around a third of them appearing once. Sequencing was performed on cultured CD8+ T cells from PBMCs, taken from culture after CMV antigen stimulation. The receptors derive from a human donor in good health (CMV status not recorded). Some clones in this sample may be carry-over from other donors' samples.

The table lists this clonotype with many counts. The genes are TRBV11-1 and TRBJ2-1; perhaps TRBD1 as D (6 bases). The CDR3 covers 15 residues. Deletions cut 3 bases from V and 6 bases from J, with 15 bases between. Germline CDR1 is SGHAT and CDR2 is FQDESV (reference sequence). The CDR3 loop reads CASSFRAGERNEQFF. As DNA, the CDR3 is TGTGCCAGCAGCTTTCGGGCAGGGGAGCGCAATGAGCAGTTCTTC.

The chain couples TRBV6-1 to TRBJ2-1, with TRBD1 matching 8 bases. Germline trimming cut 4 bases from V and 2 bases from J; bases unmatched to any gene: 7. CDR3 length: 16 residues. Germline values: CDR1 MNHNS, CDR2 SASEGT. The CDR3 loop is CASSGPGQGAYNEQFF. The CDR3 region has the DNA TGTGCCAGCAGTGGGCCCGGACAGGGAGCCTACAATGAGCAGTTCTTC.

V is TRBV20-1 and J is TRBJ2-3; D is ambiguous. Germline loops: CDR1 DFQATT, CDR2 SNEGSKA (reference sequence). The CDR3 has 13 residues. V lost 2 bases, J lost 3 bases, and 9 bases lay in between. The CDR3 protein is CSARSKWTDTQYF. The CDR3 nucleotides are TGCAGTGCTAGATCCAAGTGGACAGATACGCAGTATTTT.

This clonotype was observed at least ten times. This chain uses TRBV6-1 with TRBJ1-1, with 7 bases that match TRBD1. There are 14 residues in the CDR3. Germline lookup yields CDR1 MNHNS and CDR2 SASEGT. V gave up 1 base and J gave up 4 bases; unmatched junction bases: 3. The CDR3 loop reads CASSEDPGGTEAFF. CDR3 coding DNA: TGTGCCAGCAGTGAAGACCCAGGGGGCACTGAAGCTTTCTTT.

Concerning this clonotype itself: An end of the junction differs from the germline gene, which may be a read error. The gene calls are TRBV5-5 and TRBJ2-1; D gene unclear. CDR3 length equals 10 residues. Germline assignment: CDR1 SGHKS and CDR2 YYEKEE (reference sequence). CDR3 loop: CASSLGLVHF. As DNA, the CDR3 is TGTGCCAGCAGCTTGGGACTCGTACACTTC.

This chain joins TRBV6-1 and TRBJ2-7; weak D call: TRBD1 (6 bases). V lost 5 bases and J 2 bases, leaving 16 bases between the germline ends. This CDR3 has 15 amino acids. Germline lookup yields CDR1 MNHNS and CDR2 SASEGT. DNA for the CDR3: TGTGCCAGCAGTCTGTGGACAGACCCCACCTACGAGCAGTACGTC. Translation gives CASSLWTDPTYEQYV.

The chain uses TRBV4-2 and TRBJ2-1, with D possibly being TRBD1 or TRBD2 (6 bases each). CDR1 is LGHNA and CDR2 is YNFKEQ in the germline V gene. V dropped 1 base and J dropped 11 bases, with 12 bases sitting between them. This CDR3 has 13 amino acids. The CDR3 region has the DNA TGTGCCAGCAGCCAAGCCTCCGGGGGCAAGCAGTTCTTC. It encodes CASSQASGGKQFF.

The rearrangement uses TRBV12-3 or TRBV12-4 and TRBJ2-1, with 9 bases fitting TRBD2. This CDR3 has 17 residues. The V and J ends lost 5 bases and 9 bases, in that order; junction bases with no gene match: 17. The CDR3 DNA sequence: TGTGCCAGCAGTACCCCGCGGGGACTAGCCCTATCCAGTGAGCAGTTCTTC. Translated, it gives CASSTPRGLALSSEQFF.

This clonotype was observed many times. This chain's CDR3 is CASSSPRAVTYNSPLHF. The CDR3 DNA follows: TGTGCCAGCAGCTCGCCGCGGGCAGTCACCTATAATTCACCCCTCCACTTT. This chain connects TRBV7-2 to TRBJ1-6; the D is unclear. The V end was cut by 4 bases, the J end by 2 bases, with 15 bases between. This CDR3 has 17 residues. Germline loops: CDR1 SGHTA, CDR2 FQGNSA.

Note on this clonotype: At one boundary the junction diverges from the germline segment, which might be a read error. J is TRBJ2-3 and V is TRBV6-6; 9 bases match TRBD1. CDR1 is MNHNY and CDR2 is SVGAGI in the germline V gene (reference sequence). The CDR3 is 11 residues long. CDR3 region: CASTSGTGLNF. In DNA form, the CDR3 reads TGTGCCAGCACCTCCGGGACAGGGTTAAATTTT.

The chain uses TRBV20-1 and TRBJ2-1, with D possibly matching TRBD2 (6 bases). This CDR3 has 13 residues. Trimming stripped 0 bases from V and 6 bases from J, with 9 bases between. Germline V CDR1 and CDR2: DFQATT, SNEGSKA (reference sequence). This CDR3 reads CSARDGSLNEQFF. The CDR3 DNA is TGCAGTGCTAGAGACGGGAGCCTCAATGAGCAGTTCTTC.

This clonotype was seen a few times. V is TRBV7-6 and J is TRBJ2-7; tentatively, D is TRBD2 (5 bases). Germline V gives CDR1 SGHVS, CDR2 FNYEAQ. The CDR3 contains 14 residues. V lost 7 bases, J lost 7 bases, and 20 bases lay in between. The CDR3 DNA is TGTGCCAGCATTACCAAATCGGCAGGCGGGGAGCAGTACTTC. It translates to CASITKSAGGEQYF. Supplemented by reference TRBV7-6 and TRBJ2-7, the full variable domain reads GAGVSQSPRYKVTKRGQDVALRCDPISGHVSLYWYRQALGQGPEFLTYFNYEAQQDKSGLPNDRFSAERPEGSISTLTIQRTEQRDSAMYRCASITKSAGGEQYFGPGTRLTVT.

This clonotype was observed a few times. The CDR3 loop reads CATRLAVKETQYF. The CDR3 DNA reads as TGTGCCACCCGACTAGCGGTGAAAGAGACCCAGTACTTC. The chain carries TRBV27 and TRBJ2-5; 9 bases map to TRBD2. This CDR3 is built from 13 residues. Germline CDR1 is MNHEY and CDR2 is SMNVEV (reference sequence). Unmatched junction bases numbered 6, after V lost 10 bases and J lost 3 bases.

This clonotype came up many times. CDR3 amino acids: CASSLRDRGPSSYEQYF. CDR3 in DNA: TGTGCCAGCAGCTTAAGGGACAGAGGCCCAAGCTCCTACGAGCAGTACTTC. This chain joins TRBV7-2 and TRBJ2-7, with TRBD1 identical over 7 bases. Per germline, CDR1 SGHTA and CDR2 FQGNSA. Trimming took 2 bases from V and 0 from J; bases not matched to a gene: 10. This CDR3 contains 17 residues.

Points on this clonotype: This sequence may be a read error, since a much larger clone differs from it by one base. V and J are TRBV7-8 and TRBJ2-1; no firm D call. V lost 5 bases, J lost 0 bases, and 14 bases lay in between. The CDR3 has 16 residues. Germline V gene sequence: CDR1 SGHVS, CDR2 FQNEAQ. The CDR3, as DNA: TGTGCCAGCAGCCGTCGTAGCTTGACCTCCTACAATGAGCAGTTCTTC. Residues: CASSRRSLTSYNEQFF.

The chain uses TRBV7-9 and TRBJ2-1, with 9 bases aligning to TRBD1. V was clipped by 5 bases and J by 8 bases; unmatched bases: 16. CDR1 is SEHNR and CDR2 is FQNEAQ in the germline V gene (reference sequence). This CDR3 comprises 17 residues. CDR3 sequence (DNA): TGTGCCAGCAGCCAGACAGGGGGAGGGGGGTTTTTTGATGAGCAGTTCTTC. Translation: CASSQTGGGGFFDEQFF.

This clonotype was counted a few times. The gene calls are TRBV6-5 and TRBJ2-7; 10 bases map to TRBD2. There are 13 residues in the CDR3. Germline CDR1 MNHEY, CDR2 SVGAGI. Trimming removed 11 bases from V and 3 bases from J; junction bases left unmatched: 7. DNA for the CDR3: TGTGCCTCCTCCCGGACTAGCGGCTACGAGCAGTACGTC. Amino acid sequence: CASSRTSGYEQYV.

The chain has TRBV15 and TRBJ2-5; 7 nucleotides line up with TRBD2. This CDR3 comprises 15 residues. The trim removed 0 bases at V and 5 bases at J, leaving 6 bases unmatched. Germline CDR1 reads LNHNV; CDR2 reads YYDKDF (reference sequence). DNA of the CDR3: TGTGCCACCAGCAGAGATCCCGGACTAGTGGAGACCCAGTACTTC. This gives the protein CATSRDPGLVETQYF.